The entry below gives a single T cell receptor beta chain sequence along with its context. The antigen is unknown. These data originate in a study of blood T cells in healthy people across ages. This CDR3 is built from 16 residues. Alongside a J-beta primer mix, a sample-barcoded 5' primer served in a second PCR lasting 7 to 11 cycles. Every single cDNA molecule received a tag from a template-switch adaptor with 12 random nucleotides. TCRdb re-called the 5' RACE reads through MiXCR, storing one row per CDR3 protein. This sample has about 1.1 million distinct CDR3 sequences; around two fifths occur once, and the top ten carry around 12%. Study-wide findings and caveats: Higher diversity and more naive CD4+ cells were features of long-lived donors, compared to aged donors. Age brought a roughly linear fall in TCR beta diversity measured per million T cells.

This clonotype was obtained from a man between 18 and 35 years old in good health. The material sequenced was blood. The chain links TRBV21-1 to TRBJ1-4; whether TRBD1, the table's D call, matches the DNA was not checked. TRBV21-1 is noted as a pseudogene. CDR3 protein: CASSMTRAGGVEKLFF. In DNA, the CDR3 is TGTGCCAGCAGCATGACAAGGGCAGGGGGCGTTGAAAAACTGTTTTTT.